This T cell receptor (beta chain) was profiled in a study of T cells in Graves' hyperthyroidism and ophthalmopathy. Trimming stripped 1 base from V and 0 bases from J, with 13 bases between. Germline CDR1 is MGHRA and CDR2 is YSYEKL. The CDR3 runs to 17 residues. PBMCs were derived from approximately 10 ml fresh peripheral blood. From RNA transcripts, TCR beta CDR3 regions were amplified. TCR CDR3 regions were first amplified by RT-PCR with HTBI primers. MiXCR, run by TCRdb on the multiplex PCR reads, gives a single entry per CDR3 protein. The sample yields around 420,000 distinct CDR3 sequences, around 16% seen once.

This sequence originates from a young woman with Graves' hyperthyroidism. The specimen was blood. The rearrangement uses TRBV4-1 and TRBJ2-1, with D perhaps TRBD1 or TRBD2 (5 bases each). CDR3 amino acids: CASSQGGWTNSYNEQFF. The DNA for the CDR3 is TGCGCCAGCAGCCAAGGGGGGTGGACGAACTCCTACAATGAGCAGTTCTTC.